This T cell receptor (beta chain) is from a study of cytomegalovirus exposure and HLA in healthy donors. Whole-study findings and limits: A link between a missense DCLRE1C variant and TCR beta V- and J-gene trimming emerged from a later analysis.

Germline V gives CDR1 MNHEY, CDR2 SMNVEV (reference sequence). V trimming: 8 bases; J trimming: 2 bases; junction bases outside the gene matches: 2. There are 12 residues in the CDR3. Use of 60 Vbeta and 13 Jbeta primers characterized the PCR. Data came from immunoSEQ multiplex PCR; TCRdb stores just in-frame clones and leaves some out. The table has around 99,000 clones, around 77% seen once. Notes on this clone: The antigen is unknown.

The sequenced material came from PBMCs. V is TRBV27 and J is TRBJ2-7, with TRBD2 identical over 8 bases. The TCR originated in a man between 35 and 55 years old in good health and CMV-seronegative. The CDR3 loop reads CASGAGAYEQYF. Written as DNA, the CDR3 is TGTGCCAGCGGAGCGGGGGCCTACGAGCAGTACTTC.